The T cell receptor (beta chain) under discussion was sequenced for a study of synovial regulatory T cells in juvenile arthritis. Study-wide results and caveats: iaTreg TCR repertoires were largely private across patients and partially overlapped synovial Teff and blood CPL. CDR3 overlap with synovial Tregs was higher for iaTregs than other blood Tregs.

Using immunoSEQ multiplex PCR, the repertoire was profiled, and TCRdb retains in-frame clones only, with some absent. The sample table includes 9,000 to 10,000 clones. Turning to this clone: Its antigen is currently unknown.

The CDR3 has 14 amino acids. The protein alone is recorded here. The germline V gene has CDR1 MDHEN and CDR2 SYDVKM. The source is a donor aged 2-35 years with juvenile idiopathic arthritis. The chain recombines TRBV28 with TRBJ1-5. The sample consisted of Treg cells from blood. As for subset: remaining (HLA-DR-negative) circulating blood Treg cells. CDR3 sequence: CASSLPGMWQPQHF.